The 21 T cell receptor beta chains presented below share a single source sample, sequenced in a study of technical replicates of blood from several donors. Clones were sequenced by immunoSEQ multiplex PCR, and TCRdb holds only the in-frame ones, with some missing. Of tens of thousands of clones listed, 95% to 98% are singletons. Input material: T cells isolated from PBMCs. Receptor source: a human donor in good health.

The CDR3 sequence: CSVDLAGAHGSTDTQYF. For the CDR3, the DNA is TGCAGCGTTGATCTAGCGGGAGCGCACGGGAGCACAGATACGCAGTATTTT. This chain joins TRBV29-1 and TRBJ2-3; TRBD2 aligns across 10 bases. CDR1 is SQVTM and CDR2 is ANQGSEA in the germline V gene. With 3 bases clipped from V and 0 bases from J, the junction kept 9 bases outside the gene matches. The CDR3 is made up of 17 amino acids.

The rearrangement links TRBV10-3 to TRBJ2-3, with 7 bases identical to TRBD2. The trim removed 6 bases at V and 6 bases at J, leaving 6 bases unmatched. The CDR3 has 13 amino acids. CDR1 is ENHRY and CDR2 is SYGVKD in the germline V gene. The CDR3 loop is CAIRKAGRDTQYF. The CDR3 DNA reads TGTGCCATCAGAAAAGCGGGGAGGGATACGCAGTATTTT.

This chain uses TRBV27 with TRBJ1-2; maybe TRBD1 (6 bases). This CDR3 comprises 13 residues. Trimming took off 0 bases at V and 8 bases at J, with 10 bases between the two ends. Germline V gene lookup returns CDR1 MNHEY and CDR2 SMNVEV (reference sequence). The CDR3 spells CASSLSGGLGYTF. The CDR3 DNA reads TGTGCCAGCAGTTTATCAGGGGGTCTCGGCTACACCTTC.

This chain links TRBV5-1 with TRBJ2-3, with 13 bases lining up with TRBD2. Looked up from germline, CDR1 is SGHRS and CDR2 is YFSETQ. The CDR3 extends over 16 amino acids. V trimming: 3 bases; J trimming: 4 bases; junction bases outside the gene matches: 5. Here the CDR3 reads CASSSGLAGAPDTQYF. In DNA, the CDR3 is TGCGCCAGCAGCTCTGGACTAGCGGGGGCCCCAGATACGCAGTATTTT.

CDR3 nucleotide sequence: TGTGCCAGCAGCTTTAGTAGCGGACCCGGAAATGAGCAGTTCTTC. This encodes CASSFSSGPGNEQFF. V gene TRBV13 combines with J gene TRBJ2-1; maybe TRBD2 (6 bases). CDR3 size: 15 residues. The V end was cut by 3 bases, the J end by 7 bases, with 16 bases between. The germline CDR1 and CDR2 sequences are PRHDT and FYEKMQ (reference sequence).

The V and J genes are TRBV10-3 and TRBJ2-7; 9 positions match TRBD2. This CDR3 comprises 16 residues. The junction had 5 bases not matched to a gene; V was cut back by 0 bases and J by 2 bases. Germline V gene data show CDR1 as ENHRY and CDR2 as SYGVKD. The CDR3 loop is CAISESKLAGTYEQYF. The DNA of the CDR3 is TGTGCCATCAGTGAGTCGAAACTAGCGGGTACCTACGAGCAGTACTTC.

V is TRBV5-4 and J is TRBJ2-7, with D tentatively TRBD2 (5 bases). Germline V CDR1 and CDR2: SGHNT, YYREEE (reference sequence). The CDR3 loop spans 13 amino acids. Trimming pared 0 bases from V and 3 bases from J, leaving 7 bases between. Here the CDR3 DNA reads TGTGCCAGCAGCTTGGGAGGGAACTACGAGCAGTACTTC. This encodes CASSLGGNYEQYF.

This chain uses TRBV29-1 with TRBJ1-2; tentative D call: TRBD1 (5 bases). The CDR3 contains 16 residues. The V and J ends lost 7 bases and 4 bases respectively, with 25 bases between them. In germline, CDR1 is SQVTM, CDR2 ANQGSEA. In DNA, the CDR3 is TGCAGCGCCCCAGGGACGGCGGGGGGTAGGAGCTATGGCTACACCTTC. It codes for CSAPGTAGGRSYGYTF.

The genes are TRBV4-1 and TRBJ2-1, with 9 bases lining up with TRBD2. CDR1 is MGHRA, CDR2 YSYEKL, per germline. The J segment lost 6 bases and the V segment lost 0 bases, leaving 3 bases of the junction unmatched. This CDR3 has 15 residues. The CDR3, as DNA: TGCGCCAGCAGCCAAGAGGCACTAGCGGGCAATGAGCAGTTCTTC. Translated, it gives CASSQEALAGNEQFF.

V and J are TRBV5-1 and TRBJ2-1; 11 bases agree with TRBD2. The V and J ends lost 4 bases and 4 bases, in that order; junction bases with no gene match: 4. CDR1 and CDR2 from the germline V gene are SGHRS and YFSETQ. CDR3 size: 15 residues. The CDR3, as DNA: TGCGCCAGCAGCACGGGACTAGCGGATTACAATGAGCAGTTCTTC. It translates to CASSTGLADYNEQFF.

This clone appeared once. The V call is TRBV4-3, the J call TRBJ1-2; no reliable D call. CDR3 length: 13 amino acids. Germline-derived CDR1 and CDR2 are LGHNA and YSLEER. V gave up 0 bases and J gave up 4 bases, with 6 bases separating them. The CDR3 loop reads CASSQDLSYGYTF. CDR3 nucleotides: TGCGCCAGCAGCCAAGATCTTAGCTATGGCTACACCTTC.

The J gene is TRBJ2-5, the V gene TRBV5-1; TRBD1 agrees at 7 bases. V lost 4 bases to trimming and J lost 1 base; unmatched junction nucleotides: 7. The CDR3 has 15 amino acids. Germline V CDR1 and CDR2: SGHRS, YFSETQ. CDR3 sequence: CASSARGSSQETQYF. For the CDR3, the DNA is TGCGCCAGCAGCGCCAGGGGGAGCAGCCAAGAGACCCAGTACTTC. Complete variable domain (other parts from reference TRBV5-1 and TRBJ2-5): KAGVTQTPRYLIKTRGQQVTLSCSPISGHRSVSWYQQTPGQGLQFLFEYFSETQRNKGNFPGRFSGRQFSNSRSEMNVSTLELGDSALYLCASSARGSSQETQYFGPGTRLLVL.

V gene TRBV28 combines with J gene TRBJ2-2, with D unclear. The V gene's germline CDR1 is MDHEN and CDR2 SYDVKM. V was clipped by 3 bases and J by 5 bases, with 10 bases between them. The CDR3 consists of 14 residues. This CDR3 reads CASSFGFNTGELFF. CDR3 in DNA: TGTGCCAGCAGTTTCGGGTTCAATACCGGGGAGCTGTTTTTT.

A word on this clone: Other DNA sequences in the sample encode the same CDR3. The V and J genes are TRBV9 and TRBJ2-1; 13 nucleotides match TRBD2. J gave up 6 bases and V 3 bases, and 3 bases lay outside the gene matches. Germline V gene data show CDR1 as SGDLS and CDR2 as YYNGEE. The CDR3 totals 15 residues. The CDR3 protein is CASSELAGGPNEQFF. The CDR3 nucleotides read TGTGCCAGCAGCGAACTAGCGGGAGGGCCCAATGAGCAGTTCTTC.

The chain is built from TRBV7-2 and TRBJ1-5; 10 nucleotides align to TRBD1. Germline V gene data show CDR1 as SGHTA and CDR2 as FQGNSA. With 3 bases clipped from V and 3 bases from J, the junction kept 2 bases outside the gene matches. The CDR3 totals 15 residues. This CDR3 reads CASSLDRGANQPQHF. CDR3 sequence (DNA): TGTGCCAGCAGCTTGGACAGGGGGGCCAATCAGCCCCAGCATTTT. The full variable domain, rest sourced from reference TRBV7-2 and TRBJ1-5, is GAGVSQSPSNKVTEKGKDVELRCDPISGHTALYWYRQSLGQGLEFLIYFQGNSAPDKSGLPSDRFSAERTGGSVSTLTIQRTQQEDSAVYLCASSLDRGANQPQHFGDGTRLSIL.

The CDR3 loop is CASSQDYSYEQFF. The CDR3 bases are TGCGCCAGCAGCCAAGATTATAGCTATGAGCAGTTCTTC. The chain couples TRBV4-1 to TRBJ2-1; no clear D gene. Germline lookup yields CDR1 MGHRA and CDR2 YSYEKL. V lost 0 bases and J lost 8, with 8 bases in between. The CDR3 is 13 amino acids.

Here the CDR3 reads CAYLTSGRPNEQFF. CDR3 DNA: TGTGCCTATCTGACTAGCGGGAGACCCAATGAGCAGTTCTTC. The genes are TRBV30 and TRBJ2-1; 12 nucleotides agree with TRBD2. With V trimmed by 7 bases and J by 6 bases, 7 bases remained unmatched. There are 14 residues in the CDR3. Germline CDR1 and CDR2: GTSNPN and SVGIG (reference sequence).

V is TRBV30 and J is TRBJ2-7; 11 bases are a match to TRBD1. CDR3 length: 15 residues. Trimming at V came to 2 bases and at J to 1 base, leaving 4 bases not matched to a gene. Germline V gene lookup returns CDR1 GTSNPN and CDR2 SVGIG (reference sequence). The CDR3 loop is CAWSNRDRGSYEQYF. The CDR3 DNA sequence: TGTGCCTGGAGTAACCGGGACAGGGGGTCCTACGAGCAGTACTTC.

The chain joins TRBV7-6 to TRBJ1-5, with a tentative D call TRBD1 (5 bases). The CDR3 is made up of 16 amino acids. Germline CDR1 is SGHVS and CDR2 is FNYEAQ. Trimming removed 2 bases from V and 1 base from J, with 12 bases in between. In nucleotides, the CDR3 is TGTGCCAGCAGCTTATTAGCGGGGGACAGCAATCAGCCCCAGCATTTT. As protein: CASSLLAGDSNQPQHF.

This clone has only one observation. The rearrangement uses TRBV27 and TRBJ2-1; 8 nucleotides line up with TRBD2. This CDR3 comprises 12 residues. The junction had 4 bases not matched to a gene; V was cut back by 5 bases and J by 10 bases. Germline CDR1 MNHEY, CDR2 SMNVEV (reference sequence). Here the CDR3 DNA reads TGTGCCAGCAGTCCTCCGGGGGGGGAGCAGTTCTTC. It encodes CASSPPGGEQFF.

The rearrangement uses TRBV19 and TRBJ1-2; 9 bases map to TRBD1. The CDR3 totals 18 residues. Germline V gives CDR1 LNHDA, CDR2 SQIVND (reference sequence). J gave up 4 bases and V 0 bases, and 12 bases lay outside the gene matches. CDR3 sequence (DNA): TGTGCCAGTAGTATAGACGGGACAGGGTCCCTGCCTATCTATGGCTACACCTTC. Translated, it gives CASSIDGTGSLPIYGYTF. Variable domain in full (rest from reference TRBV19 and TRBJ1-2): DGGITQSPKYLFRKEGQNVTLSCEQNLNHDAMYWYRQDPGQGLRLIYYSQIVNDFQKGDIAEGYSVSREKKESFPLTVTSAQKNPTAFYLCASSIDGTGSLPIYGYTFGSGTRLTVV.